This T cell receptor (beta chain) originates from a study of T-cell reconstitution after alpha-beta-depleted transplantation in children. The CDR3 has 16 amino acids. Germline CDR1 is KGHDR and CDR2 is SFDVKD. Trimming removed 3 bases from V and 7 bases from J; junction bases left unmatched: 8. This clonotype was detected ten times or more. Unique molecular identifiers were built into the TCRbeta library. TCRdb re-called the PCR reads with MiXCR, one entry per CDR3 protein. Counted here are around 250,000 distinct CDR3 sequences, almost 10% occurring once; the ten biggest clones make up roughly 9.1%. The TCR originated in a human donor who donated a stem cell graft to a child with SCID. The chain couples TRBV24-1 to TRBJ2-1, with 10 bases identical to TRBD1. The specimen was PBMCs from the stem cell graft donor, collected from the stem cell graft. In DNA, the CDR3 is TGTGCCACCAGTGATGCGGGACAGGGGTCGTCGAATGAGCAGTTCTTC. Translating gives CATSDAGQGSSNEQFF.